Listed below are T cell receptor beta chains from one sample, sequenced in a study of blood T cell repertoires in COVID-19. TCRdb's copy holds only in-frame clones and misses some; the assay was immunoSEQ multiplex PCR. The sample includes a few hundred thousand clones, 75% to 90% of them seen just once. The sequencing input was PBMCs or T cells enriched from blood (not recorded which). The receptors derive from a woman in her forties or fifties who had recovered from COVID-19. Both conserved end residues are part of each CDR3. The order of the fields is CDR3 protein, CDR3 DNA, V gene, D gene, J gene, clone size. The D gene is left open where the match is weak. Some rows have no size entry. The others give once, few or many, or a class for an expanded clone.

CDR3: CASSLGTTSGRGEQFF
DNA: TGTGCCAGCAGCTTAGGTACGACTAGCGGACGCGGTGAGCAGTTCTTC
V: TRBV11-1
D: TRBD2
J: TRBJ2-1
size: -

CDR3: CASSPPRGFREEKLFF
DNA: TGTGCCAGCAGCCCGCCCCGGGGGTTCCGCGAAGAAAAACTGTTTTTT
V: TRBV7-9
D: -
J: TRBJ1-4
size: -

CDR3: CASSYSVGVDYGYTF
DNA: TGTGCCAGCAGTTACTCCGTCGGAGTGGACTATGGCTACACCTTC
V: TRBV6-5
D: -
J: TRBJ1-2
size: -

CDR3: CASSGGALGAYGYTF
DNA: TGTGCCAGCAGCGGTGGAGCTCTGGGGGCCTATGGCTACACCTTC
V: TRBV7-8
D: -
J: TRBJ1-2
size: -

CDR3: CASSSSRGLNQPQHF
DNA: TGTGCCAGCAGCTCGTCAAGGGGTCTCAATCAGCCCCAGCATTTT
V: TRBV7-2
D: -
J: TRBJ1-5
size: -

CDR3: CASSQEALGRGNEQYF
DNA: TGCGCCAGCAGCCAAGAAGCCCTCGGCAGGGGGAACGAGCAGTACTTC
V: TRBV4-3
D: TRBD1
J: TRBJ2-7
size: -

CDR3: CSVVHRSEQFF
DNA: TGCAGCGTCGTCCACCGTAGTGAGCAGTTCTTC
V: TRBV29-1
D: -
J: TRBJ2-1
size: -

CDR3: CASSLAQARGGYTF
DNA: TGTGCCAGCAGCTTAGCGCAGGCACGGGGTGGCTACACCTTC
V: TRBV7-2
D: -
J: TRBJ1-2
size: -

CDR3: CAWMGQNNSPLHF
DNA: TGTGCCTGGATGGGCCAGAATAATTCACCCCTCCACTTT
V: TRBV30
D: -
J: TRBJ1-6
size: -

CDR3: CASSFEGYPGTQYF
DNA: TGTGCCAGCAGTTTTGAGGGCTATCCAGGGACCCAGTACTTC
V: TRBV27
D: -
J: TRBJ2-5
size: -

CDR3: CASSLRLLAGVTGELFF
DNA: TGTGCCAGCAGTTTAAGGCTACTAGCGGGAGTCACCGGGGAGCTGTTTTTT
V: TRBV28
D: TRBD2
J: TRBJ2-2
size: -

CDR3: CASSDGTSGVIDTQYF
DNA: TGTGCCAGCAGTGACGGTACTAGCGGGGTAATAGATACGCAGTATTTT
V: TRBV6-4
D: TRBD2
J: TRBJ2-3
size: -

CDR3: CASSLGQYTDTQYF
DNA: TGTGCCAGCAGCTTGGGACAGTACACAGATACGCAGTATTTT
V: TRBV7-9
D: TRBD1
J: TRBJ2-3
size: -

CDR3: CASSQVQGFRFF
DNA: TGTGCCAGCAGCCAAGTACAGGGCTTTCGATTCTTT
V: TRBV3-1/TRBV3-2
D: -
J: TRBJ1-1
size: -

CDR3: CASSSRQGGYTF
DNA: TGTGCCAGCAGTTCAAGACAGGGTGGCTACACCTTC
V: TRBV27
D: TRBD1
J: TRBJ1-2
size: -

CDR3: CASSETENYGYTF
DNA: TGTGCCAGCAGTGAGACAGAAAACTATGGCTACACCTTC
V: TRBV6-1
D: -
J: TRBJ1-2
size: -

CDR3: CASSVDELKNTEAFF
DNA: TGTGCCAGCAGCGTAGACGAGCTGAAGAACACTGAAGCTTTCTTT
V: TRBV9
D: -
J: TRBJ1-1
size: -

CDR3: CASSQGKGASTDTQYF
DNA: TGTGCCAGCAGCCAAGGAAAGGGGGCGAGCACAGATACGCAGTATTTT
V: TRBV14
D: TRBD1
J: TRBJ2-3
size: -

CDR3: CSVERVGYGYTF
DNA: TGCAGCGTGGAGAGGGTCGGCTATGGCTACACCTTC
V: TRBV29-1
D: -
J: TRBJ1-2
size: -

CDR3: CASSSGQGHYGYTF
DNA: TGCGCCAGCAGCTCGGGACAGGGCCACTATGGCTACACCTTC
V: TRBV5-1
D: TRBD1
J: TRBJ1-2
size: -

CDR3: CASSQDKGYNSPLHF
DNA: TGTGCCAGCAGCCAAGATAAGGGGTATAATTCACCCCTCCACTTT
V: TRBV4-2
D: -
J: TRBJ1-6
size: few

CDR3: CASSLRSGKNTEAFF
DNA: TGTGCCAGCAGCTTAAGGTCCGGGAAGAACACTGAAGCTTTCTTT
V: TRBV11-2
D: -
J: TRBJ1-1
size: few

CDR3: CASSLGLHTDTQYF
DNA: TGTGCCAGCAGCCTGGGACTTCACACAGATACGCAGTATTTT
V: TRBV7-3
D: -
J: TRBJ2-3
size: -

CDR3: CASSAAGGTNQPQHF
DNA: TGTGCCAGCAGCGCCGCAGGAGGGACCAATCAGCCCCAGCATTTT
V: TRBV7-8
D: -
J: TRBJ1-5
size: -

CDR3: CASSLGLRGSSYEQYF
DNA: TGTGCCAGCAGCTTGGGTTTGCGGGGAAGCTCCTACGAGCAGTACTTC
V: TRBV11-3
D: -
J: TRBJ2-7
size: once

CDR3: CASSRPPGGSNTGELFF
DNA: TGTGCCAGCAGCCGCCCACCAGGGGGTTCGAACACCGGGGAGCTGTTTTTT
V: TRBV5-6
D: TRBD1
J: TRBJ2-2
size: -

CDR3: CASSPGLAGEQFF
DNA: TGTGCCAGCTCACCTGGACTAGCGGGGGAGCAGTTCTTC
V: TRBV18
D: TRBD2
J: TRBJ2-1
size: once

CDR3: CASSQDLSGGARETQYF
DNA: TGTGCCAGCAGCCAAGACCTTAGCGGGGGGGCCCGGGAGACCCAGTACTTC
V: TRBV3-1/TRBV3-2
D: TRBD2
J: TRBJ2-5
size: -

CDR3: CASGGGPDTQYF
DNA: TGTGCCAGCGGGGGGGGGCCCGATACGCAGTATTTT
V: TRBV27
D: -
J: TRBJ2-3
size: -

CDR3: CAWRGTAEAFF
DNA: TGTGCCTGGAGGGGGACAGCAGAAGCTTTCTTT
V: TRBV30
D: TRBD1
J: TRBJ1-1
size: -

CDR3: CATSRADRGMDTQYF
DNA: TGTGCCACCAGCAGAGCGGACAGGGGGATGGATACGCAGTATTTT
V: TRBV15
D: TRBD1
J: TRBJ2-3
size: -

CDR3: CASSQDPGTGNQPQHF
DNA: TGCGCCAGCAGCCAAGATCCGGGTACAGGAAATCAGCCCCAGCATTTT
V: TRBV4-3
D: -
J: TRBJ1-5
size: -

CDR3: CASSQDDRGGNTIYF
DNA: TGTGCCAGCAGCCAAGACGACAGGGGCGGAAACACCATATATTTT
V: TRBV3-1/TRBV3-2
D: TRBD1
J: TRBJ1-3
size: few

CDR3: CSASTTDTQYF
DNA: TGCAGTGCTAGTACTACAGATACGCAGTATTTT
V: TRBV20-1
D: -
J: TRBJ2-3
size: -

CDR3: CASTRGGASDTQYF
DNA: TGTGCCAGCACACGCGGGGGGGCATCAGATACGCAGTATTTT
V: TRBV5-4
D: TRBD2
J: TRBJ2-3
size: -

CDR3: CASSVGGSDTGELFF
DNA: TGTGCCAGCAGCGTAGGAGGGTCAGACACCGGGGAGCTGTTTTTT
V: TRBV9
D: -
J: TRBJ2-2
size: -

CDR3: CASSLPGNTEAFF
DNA: TGTGCCAGCAGCTTACCAGGCAACACTGAAGCTTTCTTT
V: TRBV7-9
D: -
J: TRBJ1-1
size: -

CDR3: CSASNQIEQYF
DNA: TGCAGTGCTAGCAATCAGATCGAGCAGTACTTC
V: TRBV20-1
D: -
J: TRBJ2-7
size: -

CDR3: CATHRGQNTEAFF
DNA: TGTGCCACTCACCGGGGACAGAACACTGAAGCTTTCTTT
V: TRBV6-5
D: -
J: TRBJ1-1
size: -

CDR3: CASSLVSRPSSYNSPLHF
DNA: TGTGCCAGCAGCTTAGTGAGCAGGCCGAGCTCCTATAATTCACCCCTCCACTTT
V: TRBV7-8
D: -
J: TRBJ1-6
size: once

CDR3: CSADLTGLGNTIYF
DNA: TGCAGCGCCGACCTGACAGGGTTAGGAAACACCATATATTTT
V: TRBV29-1
D: TRBD1
J: TRBJ1-3
size: -

CDR3: CASSLDQGYEQYF
DNA: TGTGCCAGCAGCTTAGATCAGGGTTACGAGCAGTACTTC
V: TRBV11-3
D: -
J: TRBJ2-7
size: -

CDR3: CASSVQGNTEAFF
DNA: TGTGCCAGCAGCGTACAGGGAAACACTGAAGCTTTCTTT
V: TRBV9
D: -
J: TRBJ1-1
size: -

CDR3: CASSNPTGGIYGYTF
DNA: TGTGCCAGTAGTAACCCGACAGGGGGCATCTATGGCTACACCTTC
V: TRBV19
D: TRBD1
J: TRBJ1-2
size: once

CDR3: CASSTTSGGGGSYNEQFF
DNA: TGTGCCAGCAGCACCACTAGCGGGGGGGGTGGCTCCTACAATGAGCAGTTCTTC
V: TRBV21-1
D: -
J: TRBJ2-1
size: -

CDR3: CAWSVLRGGWSPFHEQYF
DNA: TGTGCCTGGAGTGTTCTGCGGGGGGGCTGGTCACCCTTCCACGAGCAGTACTTC
V: TRBV30
D: TRBD2
J: TRBJ2-7
size: -

CDR3: CASSRGGTGNYNEQFF
DNA: TGTGCCAGCAGCCGAGGTGGGACAGGGAATTACAATGAGCAGTTCTTC
V: TRBV5-4
D: TRBD1
J: TRBJ2-1
size: -

CDR3: CASSLSMTSGTMLSYEQYF
DNA: TGTGCCAGCAGTTTATCTATGACTAGCGGGACAATGCTATCCTACGAGCAGTACTTC
V: TRBV28
D: TRBD2
J: TRBJ2-7
size: -

CDR3: CASSLSGLNNEQFF
DNA: TGTGCCAGCAGCCTTAGCGGGCTTAACAATGAGCAGTTCTTC
V: TRBV9
D: TRBD2
J: TRBJ2-1
size: -

CDR3: CAISDGNRGSTEAFF
DNA: TGTGCCATCAGTGACGGTAATAGAGGATCCACTGAAGCTTTCTTT
V: TRBV10-3
D: -
J: TRBJ1-1
size: -

CDR3: CASSLARQDNEQFF
DNA: TGTGCCAGCAGCTTAGCGCGACAGGACAATGAGCAGTTCTTC
V: TRBV7-9
D: -
J: TRBJ2-1
size: -

CDR3: CASSVAGGLQETQYF
DNA: TGTGCCAGCAGCGTAGCAGGGGGACTCCAAGAGACCCAGTACTTC
V: TRBV9
D: -
J: TRBJ2-5
size: -

CDR3: CASSQPDLQGLNTEAFF
DNA: TGTGCCAGCAGCCAACCCGACCTCCAGGGGCTGAACACTGAAGCTTTCTTT
V: TRBV4-2
D: -
J: TRBJ1-1
size: -

CDR3: CASSLSGGGSNTEAFF
DNA: TGTGCCAGCAGCTTATCAGGGGGCGGGTCAAACACTGAAGCTTTCTTT
V: TRBV7-9
D: TRBD1
J: TRBJ1-1
size: -

CDR3: CASSSGVNSNQPQHF
DNA: TGTGCCAGCAGCTCAGGGGTGAATAGCAATCAGCCCCAGCATTTT
V: TRBV5-8
D: -
J: TRBJ1-5
size: -

CDR3: CASALIAGTYNEQFF
DNA: TGTGCCAGCGCGCTAATAGCGGGGACCTACAATGAGCAGTTCTTC
V: TRBV11-2
D: TRBD2
J: TRBJ2-1
size: -

CDR3: CASSIGQSAGNTIYF
DNA: TGTGCCAGTAGTATAGGACAATCGGCTGGAAACACCATATATTTT
V: TRBV19
D: -
J: TRBJ1-3
size: -

CDR3: CASSISESNTEAFF
DNA: TGTGCCAGTAGTATTTCGGAGTCGAACACTGAAGCTTTCTTT
V: TRBV19
D: -
J: TRBJ1-1
size: -